The present entry profiles one TCR beta chain with its context. What it recognizes is unknown. The data stem from a study of cytomegalovirus exposure and HLA in healthy donors. With 0 bases removed from V and 1 base from J, the gap between germline ends came to 3 bases. The CDR3 has 13 amino acids. Germline assignment: CDR1 SGHRS and CDR2 YFSETQ. General study points: The study designated 160 or so TCR beta chains cytomegalovirus-associated. There were reportedly fewer N-insertions in an Asian-associated ancestry cluster than the roughly 670-donor mean, in a later analysis.

The PCR made use of 60 Vbeta and 13 Jbeta primers. The assay was immunoSEQ multiplex PCR, and TCRdb's table has in-frame clones only and misses some. This sample carries approximately 43,000 clones, with around 1.7% going to the ten biggest clones. Each donor was healthy, and each was a bone marrow donor. Donors likely had unrecorded immune exposures despite being nominally healthy when sampled. The receptor was isolated from a woman in her thirties in good health and CMV-seronegative. The rearrangement uses TRBV5-1 and TRBJ2-3; the D is unclear. The specimen sequenced was PBMCs. CDR3 in amino acids: CASSLVGTDTQYF. The DNA of the CDR3 is TGCGCCAGCAGCTTGGTCGGCACAGATACGCAGTATTTT.